The rows below give T cell receptor beta chains drawn from one sample of a study of shared clonotypes between healthy human individuals. Sequenced by immunoSEQ multiplex PCR; TCRdb stores in-frame clones only, minus some. This repertoire shows a few million clones, approximately 94% found once; its top ten account for around 0.13%. Sequenced: naive CD4+ T cells sorted from blood. These receptors all come from a man younger than 30 in good health. Both conserved end residues are part of each CDR3. The D gene is left open where the match is weak. Clone size is stated in some rows and not others, as once, few, many or a class when expanded.

.	TRBV11-3	TRBJ2-1	TRBD1	CASSLGDSLYNEQFF	TGTGCCAGCAGCTTAGGGGACAGCCTCTACAATGAGCAGTTCTTC
once	TRBV11-3	TRBJ1-2	TRBD1	CASSVGTGEDGYTF	TGTGCCAGCAGCGTCGGGACAGGGGAGGACGGCTACACCTTC
.	TRBV7-2	TRBJ2-3	TRBD2	CASSLARFSSGRDTQYF	TGTGCCAGCAGCTTAGCGCGGTTTTCTAGCGGGAGGGATACGCAGTATTTT
.	TRBV6-1	TRBJ1-5	.	CASSPNIYSNQPQHF	TGTGCCAGCAGCCCAAATATATACAGCAATCAGCCCCAGCATTTT
.	TRBV10-2	TRBJ1-2	.	CASSLQGNYGYTF	TGCGCCAGCAGCTTACAGGGAAACTATGGCTACACCTTC
.	TRBV5-1	TRBJ2-5	.	CASSLVANTQETQYF	TGCGCCAGCAGCTTGGTAGCAAACACCCAAGAGACCCAGTACTTC
.	TRBV7-7	TRBJ2-5	.	CASSLGPQLETQYF	TGTGCTAGCAGCTTAGGACCCCAGTTGGAGACCCAGTACTTC
once	TRBV25-1	TRBJ1-6	.	CATSRGVSSPLHF	TGTGCCACCTCCAGGGGAGTTAGTTCACCCCTCCACTTT
.	TRBV9	TRBJ2-1	.	CASSANGGEYNEQFF	TGTGCCAGCAGCGCCAACGGGGGAGAGTACAATGAGCAGTTCTTC
once	TRBV2	TRBJ2-1	.	CASSDLGGRSYNEQFF	TGTGCCAGCAGTGACCTAGGGGGTCGCTCCTACAATGAGCAGTTCTTC
.	TRBV7-9	TRBJ2-7	TRBD1	CASSLGRGREGEQYF	TGTGCCAGCAGCTTAGGCAGGGGGCGCGAAGGCGAGCAGTACTTC
once	TRBV9	TRBJ2-3	TRBD2	CASSPRLAGDADTQYF	TGTGCCAGCAGCCCTCGACTAGCGGGAGATGCAGATACGCAGTATTTT
.	TRBV18	TRBJ2-1	.	CASSLGRLAYNEQFF	TGTGCCAGCTCACTTGGAAGACTAGCCTACAATGAGCAGTTCTTC
once	TRBV6-5	TRBJ1-6	.	CASSTGTTNSPLHF	TGTGCCAGCAGTACCGGGACAACGAATTCACCCCTCCACTTT
.	TRBV30	TRBJ1-1	TRBD1	CAWSVDRRGQGAAF	TGTGCCTGGAGTGTAGACAGAAGGGGACAGGGGGCGGCCTTT
.	TRBV5-4	TRBJ1-5	.	CASSLDGQPQHF	TGTGCCAGCAGCCTCGACGGTCAGCCCCAGCATTTT
.	TRBV28	TRBJ1-2	.	CASSLGFLPGHGYTF	TGTGCCAGCAGTTTAGGGTTTTTGCCAGGCCATGGCTACACCTTC
.	TRBV28	TRBJ1-4	.	CAPRGGVGTNEKLFF	TGTGCCCCGAGGGGGGGCGTTGGAACTAATGAAAAACTGTTTTTT
.	TRBV5-1	TRBJ1-5	.	CASSPAGGNAQPQHF	TGCGCCAGCAGCCCTGCGGGGGGTAACGCTCAGCCCCAGCATTTT
.	TRBV18	TRBJ2-2	.	CASSPPTGGTGELFF	TGTGCCAGCTCACCGCCCACAGGAGGCACCGGGGAGCTGTTTTTT
.	TRBV7-6	TRBJ1-2	.	CASSPPGTPIYGYTF	TGTGCCAGCAGTCCTCCAGGGACACCGATTTATGGCTACACCTTC
once	TRBV6-5	TRBJ2-1	TRBD2	CASTPGLADANEQFF	TGTGCCAGCACCCCAGGACTAGCGGACGCAAATGAGCAGTTCTTC
.	TRBV9	TRBJ1-3	TRBD1	CASSVEGTGGNTIYF	TGTGCCAGCAGCGTAGAAGGGACAGGAGGAAACACCATATATTTT
.	TRBV9	TRBJ2-3	.	CASSAQMTDTQYF	TGTGCCAGCAGCGCCCAGATGACAGATACGCAGTATTTT
.	TRBV5-1	TRBJ1-5	.	CASSSGPNQPQHF	TGCGCCAGCAGTTCAGGTCCCAATCAGCCCCAGCATTTT
.	TRBV5-1	TRBJ2-7	.	CASNSLTYEQYF	TGCGCCAGCAATTCCCTAACCTACGAGCAGTACTTC
.	TRBV7-9	TRBJ2-7	TRBD1	CASSLVTGKSYEQYF	TGTGCCAGCAGCTTAGTGACAGGGAAGAGCTACGAGCAGTACTTC
.	TRBV5-8	TRBJ2-7	.	CASSLARPEQYF	TGTGCCAGCAGCTTGGCGAGGCCCGAGCAGTACTTC
.	TRBV6-5	TRBJ2-1	TRBD2	CASRMGTSGYEQFF	TGTGCCAGCAGAATGGGGACTAGCGGATATGAGCAGTTCTTC
.	TRBV6-1	TRBJ1-2	.	CASSELAGSLGYTF	TGTGCCAGCAGTGAACTGGCAGGGTCGCTTGGCTACACCTTC
.	TRBV29-1	TRBJ2-1	.	CSVGRGGYNEQFF	TGCAGCGTTGGCAGGGGGGGCTACAATGAGCAGTTCTTC
.	TRBV4-3	TRBJ2-4	TRBD1	CASSPFPLDRDPTIQYF	TGCGCCAGCAGCCCTTTTCCATTGGACAGGGATCCTACCATTCAGTACTTC
.	TRBV5-1	TRBJ1-3	.	CASSYTGSSGNTIYF	TGCGCCAGCAGCTACACGGGGAGCTCTGGAAACACCATATATTTT
once	TRBV7-9	TRBJ1-3	TRBD1	CASSSDRNSGNTIYF	TGTGCCAGCAGTTCGGACAGGAACTCTGGAAACACCATATATTTT
.	TRBV29-1	TRBJ1-2	.	CSVRKPLLVNGYTF	TGCAGCGTGAGGAAGCCTCTGTTGGTTAATGGCTACACCTTC
.	TRBV4-1	TRBJ1-3	TRBD1	CASSQQYRGLGGNTIYF	TGCGCCAGCAGCCAACAATACAGGGGTTTAGGTGGAAACACCATATATTTT